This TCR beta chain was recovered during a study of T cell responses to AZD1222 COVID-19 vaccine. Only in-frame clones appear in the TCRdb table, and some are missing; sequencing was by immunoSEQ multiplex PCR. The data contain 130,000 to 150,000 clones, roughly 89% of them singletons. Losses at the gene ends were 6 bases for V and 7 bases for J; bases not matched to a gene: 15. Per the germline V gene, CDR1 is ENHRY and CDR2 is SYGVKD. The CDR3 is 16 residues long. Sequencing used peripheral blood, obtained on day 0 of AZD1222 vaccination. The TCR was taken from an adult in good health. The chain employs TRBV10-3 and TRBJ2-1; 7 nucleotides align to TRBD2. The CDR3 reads CAISNPPGGLKNEQFF. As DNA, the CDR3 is TGTGCCATCAGCAACCCGCCGGGAGGCCTGAAAAATGAGCAGTTCTTC.